The clone carrying this T cell receptor (beta chain) was seen more than once but under ten times. There are 14 residues in the CDR3. V dropped 1 base and J dropped 8 bases, with 14 bases sitting between them. Germline V gene lookup returns CDR1 GTSNPN and CDR2 SVGIG (reference sequence). The sample comes from a study of OX40 agonist ivuxolimab in advanced cancers. Here immunoSEQ multiplex PCR was the method, and the copy in TCRdb shows in-frame clones only, minus some. Here the sample spans over 65,000 clones, roughly 85% being singletons. Sequencing was performed on CD4+ or CD8+ T cells sorted from blood, taken in a trial of the OX40 agonist ivuxolimab. The V call is TRBV30, the J call TRBJ1-4; TRBD1 might be the D (6 bases). The receptor comes from an adult with an advanced solid tumor such as melanoma, head and neck, liver or kidney cancer. The CDR3 DNA reads TGTGCCTGGAGTGCTACAGGGCGAGGGGAAAAACTGTTTTTT. Protein sequence: CAWSATGRGEKLFF.